This TCR beta chain appears in the sequencing data of a study of shared clonotypes between healthy human individuals. TCRdb keeps only in-frame clones here, not all; method: immunoSEQ multiplex PCR. The sample holds 730,000 or so clones; about 78% are singletons and the top ten take around 2%. The TCR comes from a woman younger than 45 in good health. The sample was memory CD4+ T cells sorted from blood. Subset reported: CD45RA-negative fraction.

The CDR3 protein is CSVATSHEQFF. In DNA form, the CDR3 reads TGCAGCGTGGCGACTAGTCATGAGCAGTTCTTC. The chain joins TRBV29-1 to TRBJ2-1; perhaps TRBD2 as D (6 bases). Trimming stripped 6 bases from V and 8 bases from J, with 11 bases between. In germline, CDR1 is SQVTM, CDR2 ANQGSEA. The CDR3 extends over 11 amino acids.